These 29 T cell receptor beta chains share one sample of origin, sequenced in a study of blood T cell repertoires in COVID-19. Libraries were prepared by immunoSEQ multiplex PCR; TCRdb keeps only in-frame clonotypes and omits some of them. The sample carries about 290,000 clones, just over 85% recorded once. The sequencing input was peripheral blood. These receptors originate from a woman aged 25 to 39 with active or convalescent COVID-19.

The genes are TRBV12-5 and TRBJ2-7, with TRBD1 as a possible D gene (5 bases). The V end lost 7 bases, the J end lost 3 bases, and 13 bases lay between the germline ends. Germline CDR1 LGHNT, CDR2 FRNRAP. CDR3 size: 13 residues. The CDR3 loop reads CASASTENYEQYF. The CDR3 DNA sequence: TGTGCTAGTGCTTCGACAGAAAACTACGAGCAGTACTTC.

As DNA, the CDR3 is TGCGCCAGCAGCCAAACGGACAGGGCGGAGACCCAGTACTTC. Translated: CASSQTDRAETQYF. J is TRBJ2-5 and V is TRBV4-1; 8 bases agree with TRBD1. Germline V lookup: CDR1 MGHRA, CDR2 YSYEKL. Germline trimming cut 2 bases from V and 5 bases from J; bases unmatched to any gene: 4. The CDR3 sequence is 14 residues long.

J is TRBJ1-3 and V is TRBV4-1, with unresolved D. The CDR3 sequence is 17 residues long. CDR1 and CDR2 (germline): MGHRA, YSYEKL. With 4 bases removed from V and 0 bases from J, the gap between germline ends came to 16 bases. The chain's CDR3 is CASSPISATISGNTIYF. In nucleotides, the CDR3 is TGCGCCAGCAGCCCGATCTCGGCGACAATCTCTGGAAACACCATATATTTT.

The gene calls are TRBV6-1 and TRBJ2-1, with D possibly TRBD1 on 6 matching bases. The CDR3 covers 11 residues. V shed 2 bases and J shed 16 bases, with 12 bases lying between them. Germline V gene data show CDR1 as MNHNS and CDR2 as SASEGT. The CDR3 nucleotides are TGTGCCAGCAGTGAAACCAGGGGCGAATTCTTC. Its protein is CASSETRGEFF.

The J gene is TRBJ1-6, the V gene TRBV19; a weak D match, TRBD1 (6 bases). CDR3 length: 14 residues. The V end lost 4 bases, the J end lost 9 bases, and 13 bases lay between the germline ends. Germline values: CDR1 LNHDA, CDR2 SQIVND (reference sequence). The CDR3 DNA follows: TGTGCCAGTAGTAAACAGGGAAGGGGTTCACCCCTCCACTTT. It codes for CASSKQGRGSPLHF. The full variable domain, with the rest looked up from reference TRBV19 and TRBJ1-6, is DGGITQSPKYLFRKEGQNVTLSCEQNLNHDAMYWYRQDPGQGLRLIYYSQIVNDFQKGDIAEGYSVSREKKESFPLTVTSAQKNPTAFYLCASSKQGRGSPLHFGNGTRLTVT.

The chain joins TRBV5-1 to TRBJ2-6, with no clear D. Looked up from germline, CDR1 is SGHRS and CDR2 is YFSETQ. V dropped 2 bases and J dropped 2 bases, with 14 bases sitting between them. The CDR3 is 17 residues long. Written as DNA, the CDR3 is TGCGCCAGCAGCTTTCTACCCCAGGTTACTGGGGCCAACGTCCTGACTTTC. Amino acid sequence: CASSFLPQVTGANVLTF.

This chain's CDR3 is CASSEAGSGANVLTF. The CDR3 DNA reads TGTGCCAGCAGTGAAGCGGGGTCTGGGGCCAACGTCCTGACTTTC. This sequence joins TRBV25-1 and TRBJ2-6; D is perhaps TRBD2 (6 bases). This CDR3 has 15 residues. Germline loops: CDR1 MGHDK, CDR2 SYGVNS. The V gene lost 2 bases and the J gene lost 1 base, with 6 bases spanning the gap.

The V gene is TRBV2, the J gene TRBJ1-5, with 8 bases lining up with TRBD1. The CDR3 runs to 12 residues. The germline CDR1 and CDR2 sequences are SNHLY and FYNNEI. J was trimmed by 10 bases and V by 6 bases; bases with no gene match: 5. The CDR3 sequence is CASRGGTGPQHF. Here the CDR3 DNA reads TGTGCCAGCAGGGGGGGGACAGGCCCCCAGCATTTT.

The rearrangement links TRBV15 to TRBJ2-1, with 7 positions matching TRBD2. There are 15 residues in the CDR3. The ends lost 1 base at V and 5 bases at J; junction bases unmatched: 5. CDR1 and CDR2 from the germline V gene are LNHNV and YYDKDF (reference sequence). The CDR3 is CATSRVASGDNEQFF. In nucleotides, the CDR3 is TGTGCCACCAGCAGAGTGGCTAGCGGAGACAATGAGCAGTTCTTC. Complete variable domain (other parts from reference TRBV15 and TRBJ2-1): DAMVIQNPRYQVTQFGKPVTLSCSQTLNHNVMYWYQQKSSQAPKLLFHYYDKDFNNEADTPDNFQSRRPNTSFCFLDIRSPGLGDTAMYLCATSRVASGDNEQFFGPGTRLTVL.

The CDR3 DNA sequence: TGTGCCAGCAGACGACAGGGATCCTACGAGCAGTACTTC. This translates into CASRRQGSYEQYF. The V call is TRBV27, the J call TRBJ2-7, with 7 bases identical to TRBD1. Germline CDR1 and CDR2: MNHEY and SMNVEV (reference sequence). V shed 6 bases and J 1 base; nucleotides not matched to a gene: 3. The CDR3 is 13 amino acids.

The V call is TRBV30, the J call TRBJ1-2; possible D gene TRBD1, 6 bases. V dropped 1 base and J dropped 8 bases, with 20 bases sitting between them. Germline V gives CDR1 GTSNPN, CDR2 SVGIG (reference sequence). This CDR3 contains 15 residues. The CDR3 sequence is CAWSAEWGRGWGYTF. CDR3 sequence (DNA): TGTGCCTGGAGTGCAGAGTGGGGCAGGGGCTGGGGCTACACCTTC.

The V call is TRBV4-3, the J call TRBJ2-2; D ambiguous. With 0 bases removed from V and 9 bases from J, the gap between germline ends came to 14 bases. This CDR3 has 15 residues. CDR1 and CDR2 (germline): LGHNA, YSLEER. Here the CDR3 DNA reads TGCGCCAGCAGCCAAGATTATGGCAACAGCCGGGAGCTGTTTTTT. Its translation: CASSQDYGNSRELFF.

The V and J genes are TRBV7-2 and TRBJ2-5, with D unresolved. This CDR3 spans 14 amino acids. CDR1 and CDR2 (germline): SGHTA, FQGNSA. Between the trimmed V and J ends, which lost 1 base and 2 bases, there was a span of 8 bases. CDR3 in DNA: TGTGCCAGCAGCTTAGAGTTCGGGCAAGAGACCCAGTACTTC. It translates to CASSLEFGQETQYF.

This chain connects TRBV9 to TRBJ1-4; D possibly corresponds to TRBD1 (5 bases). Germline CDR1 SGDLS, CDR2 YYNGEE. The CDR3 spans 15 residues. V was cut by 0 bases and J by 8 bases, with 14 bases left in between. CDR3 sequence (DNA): TGTGCCAGCAGCGTAGCGGCAGGTCGGGGGGAAAAACTGTTTTTT. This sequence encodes CASSVAAGRGEKLFF.

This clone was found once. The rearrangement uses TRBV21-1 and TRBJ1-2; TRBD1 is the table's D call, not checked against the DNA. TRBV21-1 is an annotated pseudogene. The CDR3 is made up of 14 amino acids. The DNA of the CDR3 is TGTGCCAGCAGCATACGGACAGGGAACTATGGCTACACCTTC. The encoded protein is CASSIRTGNYGYTF.

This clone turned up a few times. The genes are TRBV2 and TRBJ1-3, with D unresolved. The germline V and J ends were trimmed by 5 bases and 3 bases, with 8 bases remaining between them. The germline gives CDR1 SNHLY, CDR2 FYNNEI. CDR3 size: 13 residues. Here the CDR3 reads CASSSNSGNTIYF. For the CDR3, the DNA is TGTGCCAGCAGTTCGAACAGTGGAAACACCATATATTTT. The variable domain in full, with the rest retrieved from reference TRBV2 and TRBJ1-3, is EPEVTQTPSHQVTQMGQEVILRCVPISNHLYFYWYRQILGQKVEFLVSFYNNEISEKSEIFDDQFSVERPDGSNFTLKIRSTKLEDSAMYFCASSSNSGNTIYFGEGSWLTVV.

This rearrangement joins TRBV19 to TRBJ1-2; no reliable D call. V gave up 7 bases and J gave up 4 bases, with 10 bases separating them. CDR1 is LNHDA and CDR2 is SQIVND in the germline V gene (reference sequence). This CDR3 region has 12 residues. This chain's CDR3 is CASTQDFYGYTF. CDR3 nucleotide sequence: TGTGCCAGTACCCAGGATTTCTATGGCTACACCTTC.

The CDR3 coding sequence is TGTGCCAGCAGTAGGGCAGGGGAGTTCACAGATACGCAGTATTTT. Translating gives CASSRAGEFTDTQYF. V usage is TRBV2 and J usage is TRBJ2-3, with D maybe TRBD1 (6 bases). This CDR3 is 15 amino acids long. Germline V gene sequence: CDR1 SNHLY, CDR2 FYNNEI. With 5 bases removed from V and 2 bases from J, the gap between germline ends came to 14 bases.

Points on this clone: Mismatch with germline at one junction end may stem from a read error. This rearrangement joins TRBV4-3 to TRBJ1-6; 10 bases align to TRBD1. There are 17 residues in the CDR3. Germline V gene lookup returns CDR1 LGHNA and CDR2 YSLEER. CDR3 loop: CAGSQDQDRGPRSPLHF. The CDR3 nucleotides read TGCGCCGGCAGCCAAGATCAAGACAGGGGGCCTAGGTCACCCCTCCACTTT.

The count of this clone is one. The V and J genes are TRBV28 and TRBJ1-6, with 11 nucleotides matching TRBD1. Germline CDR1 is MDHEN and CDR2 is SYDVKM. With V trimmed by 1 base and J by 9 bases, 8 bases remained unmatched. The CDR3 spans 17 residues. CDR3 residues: CASSLFTGQGVSSPLHF. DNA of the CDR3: TGTGCCAGCAGTTTATTTACGGGACAGGGGGTGAGTTCACCCCTCCACTTT.

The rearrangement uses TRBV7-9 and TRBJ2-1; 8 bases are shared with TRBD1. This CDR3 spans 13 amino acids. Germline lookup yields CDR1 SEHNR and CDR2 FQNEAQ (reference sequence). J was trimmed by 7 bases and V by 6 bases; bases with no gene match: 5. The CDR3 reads CASSSQGANEQFF. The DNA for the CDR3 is TGTGCCAGCAGTTCTCAGGGGGCAAATGAGCAGTTCTTC.

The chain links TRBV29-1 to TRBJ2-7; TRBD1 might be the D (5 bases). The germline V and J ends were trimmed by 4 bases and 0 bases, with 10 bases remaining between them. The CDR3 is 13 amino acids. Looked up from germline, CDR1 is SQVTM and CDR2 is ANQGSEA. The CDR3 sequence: CSVGNRPSYEQYF. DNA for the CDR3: TGCAGCGTTGGGAACAGGCCCTCCTACGAGCAGTACTTC.

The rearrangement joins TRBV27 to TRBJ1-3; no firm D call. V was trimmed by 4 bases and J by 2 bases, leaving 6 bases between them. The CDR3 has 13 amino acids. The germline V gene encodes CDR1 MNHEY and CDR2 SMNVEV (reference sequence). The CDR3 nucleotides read TGTGCCAGCAGTTCAGGCCCTGGAAACACCATATATTTT. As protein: CASSSGPGNTIYF.

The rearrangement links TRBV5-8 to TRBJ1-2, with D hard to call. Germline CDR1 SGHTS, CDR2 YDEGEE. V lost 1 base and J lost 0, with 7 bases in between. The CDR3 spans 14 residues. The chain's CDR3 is CASSLINTNYGYTF. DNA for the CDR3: TGTGCCAGCAGCTTGATTAACACTAACTATGGCTACACCTTC.

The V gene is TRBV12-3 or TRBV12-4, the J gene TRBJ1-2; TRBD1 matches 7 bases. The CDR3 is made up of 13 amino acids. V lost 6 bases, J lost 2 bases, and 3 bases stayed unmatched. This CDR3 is CASRRGQNYGYTF. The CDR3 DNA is TGTGCCAGCAGACGGGGACAGAACTATGGCTACACCTTC.

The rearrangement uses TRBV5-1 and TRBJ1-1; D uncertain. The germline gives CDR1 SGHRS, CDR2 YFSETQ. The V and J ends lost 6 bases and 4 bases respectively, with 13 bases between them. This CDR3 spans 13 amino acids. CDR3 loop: CASTLEGGTEAFF. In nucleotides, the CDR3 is TGCGCCAGCACCCTTGAAGGCGGCACTGAAGCTTTCTTT. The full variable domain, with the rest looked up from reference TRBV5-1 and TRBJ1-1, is KAGVTQTPRYLIKTRGQQVTLSCSPISGHRSVSWYQQTPGQGLQFLFEYFSETQRNKGNFPGRFSGRQFSNSRSEMNVSTLELGDSALYLCASTLEGGTEAFFGQGTRLTVV.

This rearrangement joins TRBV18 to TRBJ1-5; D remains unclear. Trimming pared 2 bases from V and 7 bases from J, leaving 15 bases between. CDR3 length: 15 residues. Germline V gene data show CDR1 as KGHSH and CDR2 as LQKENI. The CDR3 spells CASSPGGLGEQPQHF. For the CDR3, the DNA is TGTGCCAGCTCACCAGGAGGGTTAGGAGAGCAGCCCCAGCATTTT. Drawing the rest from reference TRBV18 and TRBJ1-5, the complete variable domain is NAGVMQNPRHLVRRRGQEARLRCSPMKGHSHVYWYRQLPEEGLKFMVYLQKENIIDESGMPKERFSAEFPKEGPSILRIQQVVRGDSAAYFCASSPGGLGEQPQHFGDGTRLSIL.

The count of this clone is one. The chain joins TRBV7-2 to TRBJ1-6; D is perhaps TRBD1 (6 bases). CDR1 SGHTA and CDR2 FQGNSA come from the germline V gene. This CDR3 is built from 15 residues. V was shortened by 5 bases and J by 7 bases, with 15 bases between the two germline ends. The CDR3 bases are TGTGCCAGCAGCCCCCAGGGGCACAGGAATTCACCCCTCCACTTT. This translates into CASSPQGHRNSPLHF. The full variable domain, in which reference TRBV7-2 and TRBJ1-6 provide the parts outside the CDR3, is GAGVSQSPSNKVTEKGKDVELRCDPISGHTALYWYRQSLGQGLEFLIYFQGNSAPDKSGLPSDRFSAERTGGSVSTLTIQRTQQEDSAVYLCASSPQGHRNSPLHFGNGTRLTVT.

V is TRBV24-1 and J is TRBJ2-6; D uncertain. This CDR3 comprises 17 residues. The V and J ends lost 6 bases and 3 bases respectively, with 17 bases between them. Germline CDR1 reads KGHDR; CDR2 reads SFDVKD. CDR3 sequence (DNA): TGTGCCACCAGTTCCTATGGGCAGGCTGATGGGGCCAACGTCCTGACTTTC. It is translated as CATSSYGQADGANVLTF.